This TCR beta chain derives from a study of identical twins. This clonotype was seen a few times. Each CDR3 protein is one row after TCRdb ran MiXCR on the 5' RACE reads. Seen here are 200,000 to 250,000 distinct CDR3 sequences, approximately 7% observed once, and the top ten hold roughly 3.6%. With 4 bases removed from V and 6 bases from J, the gap between germline ends came to 13 bases. The germline gives CDR1 LNHNV, CDR2 YYDKDF (reference sequence). The CDR3 is made up of 14 amino acids. These data were also reused for a study on yellow fever vaccine responses in identical twins.

V usage is TRBV15 and J usage is TRBJ2-1; a weak D match, TRBD2 (5 bases). The TCR originated in a young woman in good health. The sequencing sample was made of memory (CD45RO+) T cells sorted from blood. The CDR3 DNA is TGTGCCACCAGCACCCAGACTAACCGCAATGAGCAGTTCTTC. Residues: CATSTQTNRNEQFF.